This paragraph covers one T cell receptor (beta chain) sequence. The V and J ends lost 0 bases and 1 base respectively, with 12 bases between them. Germline loops: CDR1 MGHRA, CDR2 YSYEKL. There are 16 residues in the CDR3. This entry comes from a study of cytomegalovirus exposure and HLA in healthy donors. A multiplex PCR was run with 60 Vbeta primers and 13 Jbeta primers. The protocol was immunoSEQ multiplex PCR, while the TCRdb copy is restricted to in-frame clones and leaves out a portion. The sample includes roughly 87,000 clones, 65% to 80% of them seen just once. This TCR was sampled from a man in his 60s in good health and CMV-seronegative. The sample taken for sequencing was PBMCs. This rearrangement joins TRBV4-1 to TRBJ1-1; a possible D gene is TRBD1 (6 bases). As DNA, the CDR3 is TGCGCCAGCAGCCAAGATCCCGGCAGGGGGAACACTGAAGCTTTCTTT. It translates to CASSQDPGRGNTEAFF.